One sample yielded the 20 T cell receptor beta chains listed below, sequenced in a study of persistence of HIV-infected CD4 T cells. The stimulus was lysate of CMV-infected fibroblasts, 9 to 10 ug/mL. Memory cells lacking CD40L and CD69 with high CD45RO were sorted. Their antigens remain unidentified. This was the immunoSEQ version 4 assay in survey mode. TCRdb's copy holds only in-frame clones and misses some; the assay was immunoSEQ multiplex PCR. This sample has 35,000 to 45,000 clones, with 75% to 90% found just once. Sequences were derived from CD4+ T cells sorted from PBMCs after approximately 19-hour stimulation, sampled from a patient who received antiretroviral therapy. These TCRs come from an adult man with HIV who was CMV-seropositive.

V gene TRBV5-1 combines with J gene TRBJ1-2; D remains unclear. Germline V gene sequence: CDR1 SGHRS, CDR2 YFSETQ. CDR3 size: 13 residues. Trimming stripped 1 base from V and 4 bases from J, with 8 bases between. The CDR3 reads CASSLSGVYGYTF. The CDR3 DNA reads TGCGCCAGCAGCTTGAGTGGAGTCTATGGCTACACCTTC.

The chain links TRBV7-9 to TRBJ1-4; D not resolved. The CDR3 has 14 residues. From germline, CDR1 is SEHNR and CDR2 FQNEAQ (reference sequence). The V and J ends lost 3 bases and 7 bases respectively, with 12 bases between them. Here the CDR3 DNA reads TGTGCCAGCAGCTTGGACCTACCAGGTGAAAAACTGTTTTTT. Its protein product is CASSLDLPGEKLFF.

This clone was observed once. The J gene is TRBJ1-2, the V gene TRBV5-1, with D perhaps TRBD1 (5 bases). V was clipped by 5 bases and J by 7 bases, with 18 bases between them. Per germline, CDR1 SGHRS and CDR2 YFSETQ. This CDR3 has 14 residues. The CDR3 DNA sequence: TGCGCCAGCAGTCTGGGGCAGGGTAATGGTGGCTACACCTTC. Its protein is CASSLGQGNGGYTF.

This clone was found a few times. This rearrangement joins TRBV27 to TRBJ1-2, with 7 bases that match TRBD1. Germline trimming cut 7 bases from V and 2 bases from J; bases unmatched to any gene: 4. CDR3 length: 13 amino acids. CDR1 is MNHEY, CDR2 SMNVEV, per germline (reference sequence). The CDR3: CASKRQGNYGYTF. The CDR3 DNA sequence: TGTGCCAGCAAACGACAGGGAAACTATGGCTACACCTTC.

The gene calls are TRBV12-3 or TRBV12-4 and TRBJ1-2; no firm D call. This CDR3 is 13 amino acids long. Trimming removed 6 bases at V and 4 bases at J, with 12 bases between. CDR3 DNA: TGTGCCAGCAGCCCACAACACCGCTATGGCTACACCTTC. Translation: CASSPQHRYGYTF.

The rearrangement links TRBV5-5 to TRBJ2-7; D is unresolved. The CDR3 sequence is 14 residues long. CDR1 is SGHKS, CDR2 YYEKEE, per germline (reference sequence). Deletions cut 0 bases from V and 2 bases from J, with 9 bases between. CDR3: CASSLGAPAYEQYF. As DNA, the CDR3 is TGTGCCAGCAGCTTGGGAGCTCCGGCCTACGAGCAGTACTTC. Full variable domain (remainder filled in from reference TRBV5-5 and TRBJ2-7): DAGVTQSPTHLIKTRGQQVTLRCSPISGHKSVSWYQQVLGQGPQFIFQYYEKEERGRGNFPDRFSARQFPNYSSELNVNALLLGDSALYLCASSLGAPAYEQYFGPGTRLTVT.

V gene TRBV11-3 combines with J gene TRBJ2-2; 7 bases match TRBD1. CDR3 length: 15 amino acids. Looked up from germline, CDR1 is SGHNT and CDR2 is YENEEA. Trimming took 1 base from V and 2 from J; bases not matched to a gene: 1. For the CDR3, the DNA is TGTGCCAGCAGCTTAGGACAGGGAAACACCGGGGAGCTGTTTTTT. The encoded protein is CASSLGQGNTGELFF. Using reference TRBV11-3 and TRBJ2-2 for the parts outside the CDR3, the full variable domain is EAGVVQSPRYKIIEKKQPVAFWCNPISGHNTLYWYLQNLGQGPELLIRYENEEAVDDSQLPKDRFSAERLKGVDSTLKIQPAELGDSAVYLCASSLGQGNTGELFFGEGSRLTVL.

This chain joins TRBV4-1 and TRBJ2-1; tentatively, D is TRBD1 (6 bases). V lost 2 bases and J 7 bases, leaving 18 bases between the germline ends. The CDR3 sequence is 16 residues long. CDR1 and CDR2 from the germline V gene are MGHRA and YSYEKL. CDR3 sequence reads: CASSQRGTAGQNEQFF. In nucleotides, the CDR3 is TGCGCCAGCAGCCAAAGGGGGACCGCAGGGCAGAATGAGCAGTTCTTC.

The chain joins TRBV28 to TRBJ1-5; D is ambiguous. Trimming removed 2 bases from V and 5 bases from J, with 13 bases in between. The germline gives CDR1 MDHEN, CDR2 SYDVKM. This CDR3 comprises 15 residues. In nucleotides, the CDR3 is TGTGCCAGCAGTTTAGGAGGCCGACCCGATCAGCCCCAGCATTTT. Its translation: CASSLGGRPDQPQHF.

CDR3 DNA: TGTGCCAGCAGCTTAATCCCGGGAGGGGACACTGAAGCTTTCTTT. It is translated as CASSLIPGGDTEAFF. This rearrangement joins TRBV7-9 to TRBJ1-1, with D maybe TRBD1 (5 bases). V was trimmed by 2 bases and J by 3 bases, leaving 13 bases between them. The CDR3 length is 15 residues. Germline values: CDR1 SEHNR, CDR2 FQNEAQ (reference sequence).

The chain is built from TRBV7-6 and TRBJ1-6, with 8 positions matching TRBD1. The CDR3 has 14 residues. Germline lookup yields CDR1 SGHVS and CDR2 FNYEAQ. The ends lost 4 bases at V and 9 bases at J; junction bases unmatched: 5. The DNA for the CDR3 is TGTGCCAGCAGCTCTCAGGGGGCGAGTTCACCCCTCCACTTT. Protein sequence: CASSSQGASSPLHF. Drawing the rest from reference TRBV7-6 and TRBJ1-6, the complete variable domain is GAGVSQSPRYKVTKRGQDVALRCDPISGHVSLYWYRQALGQGPEFLTYFNYEAQQDKSGLPNDRFSAERPEGSISTLTIQRTEQRDSAMYRCASSSQGASSPLHFGNGTRLTVT.

The genes are TRBV19 and TRBJ1-2; TRBD1 aligns across 8 bases. Germline lookup yields CDR1 LNHDA and CDR2 SQIVND (reference sequence). J lost 4 bases, V lost 4 bases, and 5 bases had no gene match. CDR3 length: 14 residues. The chain's CDR3 is CASSTDRGSYGYTF. In DNA, the CDR3 is TGTGCCAGTAGTACCGACAGGGGTTCCTATGGCTACACCTTC. Full variable domain (outside the CDR3, taken from reference TRBV19 and TRBJ1-2): DGGITQSPKYLFRKEGQNVTLSCEQNLNHDAMYWYRQDPGQGLRLIYYSQIVNDFQKGDIAEGYSVSREKKESFPLTVTSAQKNPTAFYLCASSTDRGSYGYTFGSGTRLTVV.

The chain uses TRBV5-1 and TRBJ2-7; TRBD1 is a possible D gene (6 bases). Germline CDR1 is SGHRS and CDR2 is YFSETQ. Trimming removed 3 bases from V and 3 bases from J, with 10 bases in between. CDR3 length: 13 residues. CDR3 coding DNA: TGCGCCAGCAGCTCCCTACAGGGCTACGAGCAGTACTTC. Its translation is CASSSLQGYEQYF.

The V call is TRBV2, the J call TRBJ2-7; D gene unclear. Between the trimmed V and J ends, which lost 6 bases and 4 bases, there was a span of 7 bases. Germline V CDR1 and CDR2: SNHLY, FYNNEI. The CDR3 totals 11 residues. CDR3 loop: CASRDNYEQYF. CDR3 coding DNA: TGTGCCAGCAGAGACAATTACGAGCAGTACTTC.

The chain uses TRBV27 and TRBJ1-5; D is unresolved. Trimming shortened V by 1 base and J by 4 bases, and 14 bases separated the two germline ends. The CDR3 sequence is 16 residues long. CDR1 MNHEY and CDR2 SMNVEV come from the germline V gene (reference sequence). CDR3 residues: CASSLYGNQRNQPQHF. The CDR3 coding sequence is TGTGCCAGCAGTTTATATGGTAACCAGAGGAATCAGCCCCAGCATTTT.

The chain combines TRBV3-1 (or the pseudogene TRBV3-2) with TRBJ2-1; 7 positions agree with TRBD1. The CDR3 length is 16 residues. Unmatched junction bases numbered 14, after V lost 4 bases and J lost 8 bases. The germline gives CDR1 LGHDT, CDR2 YNNKEL (reference sequence). The CDR3 DNA is TGTGCCAGCAGCCCGTCCGGGACAGTAATCCCCCATGAGCAGTTCTTC. This translates into CASSPSGTVIPHEQFF.

This clone was seen only once. V usage is TRBV18 and J usage is TRBJ1-3; D is perhaps TRBD1 (5 bases). The CDR3 runs to 16 residues. Germline-derived CDR1 and CDR2 are KGHSH and LQKENI. The V end lost 0 bases, the J end lost 4 bases, and 13 bases lay between the germline ends. The CDR3 DNA sequence: TGTGCCAGCTCACCACCGAGTAGGGGATCAGGAAACACCATATATTTT. Translated, it gives CASSPPSRGSGNTIYF.

In the case of this clone: The identical CDR3 is also encoded by other nucleotide sequences in the sample. V is TRBV3-1 (or the pseudogene TRBV3-2) and J is TRBJ1-1, with 7 bases lining up with TRBD1. V trimming: 4 bases; J trimming: 0 bases; junction bases outside the gene matches: 8. This CDR3 has 16 amino acids. Germline V gives CDR1 LGHDT, CDR2 YNNKEL (reference sequence). CDR3 residues: CASSRQGGGMNTEAFF. CDR3 coding DNA: TGTGCCAGCAGCCGGCAGGGGGGGGGCATGAACACTGAAGCTTTCTTT.

This chain uses TRBV5-5 with TRBJ1-4; D is unclear. Trimming removed 1 base from V and 6 bases from J, with 7 bases in between. CDR1 and CDR2 (germline): SGHKS, YYEKEE (reference sequence). CDR3 length equals 13 residues. This chain's CDR3 is CASSLKDDEKLFF. The CDR3 region has the DNA TGTGCCAGCAGCTTGAAGGATGATGAAAAACTGTTTTTT. Complete variable domain (other parts from reference TRBV5-5 and TRBJ1-4): DAGVTQSPTHLIKTRGQQVTLRCSPISGHKSVSWYQQVLGQGPQFIFQYYEKEERGRGNFPDRFSARQFPNYSSELNVNALLLGDSALYLCASSLKDDEKLFFGSGTQLSVL.

The table lists this clone with a count of one. This sequence joins TRBV6-5 and TRBJ2-1, with 8 bases aligning to TRBD2. The CDR3 totals 14 residues. V trimming: 6 bases; J trimming: 5 bases; junction bases outside the gene matches: 6. The V gene's germline CDR1 is MNHEY and CDR2 SVGAGI. For the CDR3, the DNA is TGTGCCAGCAGCCGGGGGGGGTCGGACAATGAGCAGTTCTTC. Encoded protein: CASSRGGSDNEQFF.